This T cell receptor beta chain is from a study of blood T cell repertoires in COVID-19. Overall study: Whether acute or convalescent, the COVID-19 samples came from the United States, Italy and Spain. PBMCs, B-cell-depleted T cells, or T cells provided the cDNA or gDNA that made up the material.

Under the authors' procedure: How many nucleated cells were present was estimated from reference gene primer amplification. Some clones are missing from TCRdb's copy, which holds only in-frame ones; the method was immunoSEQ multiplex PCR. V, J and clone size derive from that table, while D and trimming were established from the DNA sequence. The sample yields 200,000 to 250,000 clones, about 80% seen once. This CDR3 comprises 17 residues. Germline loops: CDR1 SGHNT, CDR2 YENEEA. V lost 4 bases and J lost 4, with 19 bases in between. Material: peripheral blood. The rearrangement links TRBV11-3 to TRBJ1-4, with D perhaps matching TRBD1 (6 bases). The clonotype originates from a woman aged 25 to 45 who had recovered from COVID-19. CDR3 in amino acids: CASSYKQGPLINEKLFF. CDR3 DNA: TGTGCCAGCAGCTATAAACAGGGCCCACTCATTAATGAAAAACTGTTTTTT.